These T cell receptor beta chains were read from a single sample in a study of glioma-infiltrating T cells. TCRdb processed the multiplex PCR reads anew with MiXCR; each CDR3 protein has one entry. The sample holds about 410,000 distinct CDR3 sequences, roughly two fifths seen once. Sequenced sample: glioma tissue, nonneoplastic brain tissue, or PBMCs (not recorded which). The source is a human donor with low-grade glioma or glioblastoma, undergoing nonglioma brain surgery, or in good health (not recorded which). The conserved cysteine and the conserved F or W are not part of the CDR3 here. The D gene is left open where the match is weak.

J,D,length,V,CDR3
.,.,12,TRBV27,ASMALSSYKEQY
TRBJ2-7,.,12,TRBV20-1,SASRSGGAGEQY
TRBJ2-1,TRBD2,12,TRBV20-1,SARETGGFNEQF
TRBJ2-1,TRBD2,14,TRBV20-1,SAHGLAGVPVDEQF
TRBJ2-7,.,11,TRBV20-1,SASSNPTYEQY
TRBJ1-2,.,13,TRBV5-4,ASSLRASANYGYT
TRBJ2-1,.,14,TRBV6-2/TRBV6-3,ASSLVETRDYNEQF
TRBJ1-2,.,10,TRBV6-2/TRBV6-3,ASSRGGYGYT
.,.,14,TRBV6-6,ASSAWTVGLQETQY
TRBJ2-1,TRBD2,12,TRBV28,ASSLLSGRDEQF
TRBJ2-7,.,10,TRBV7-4,ASSWTVYEQY
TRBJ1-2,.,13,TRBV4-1,ASSPAAGEHYGYT
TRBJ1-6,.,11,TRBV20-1,SVSGTNNSPLH
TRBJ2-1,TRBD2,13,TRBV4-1,ASSSPPGLGAEQF
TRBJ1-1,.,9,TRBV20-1,VPVVATEAF
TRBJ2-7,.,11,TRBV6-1,ASAKGRDYEQY
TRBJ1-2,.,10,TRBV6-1,GRRAAHYGYT
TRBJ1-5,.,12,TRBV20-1,SAGRGMSNQPQH
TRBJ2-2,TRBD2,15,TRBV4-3,ASSPRTGLAGTGELF
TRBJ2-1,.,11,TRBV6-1,ASSATWGNEQF
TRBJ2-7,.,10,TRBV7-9,ASSLLVGEQY
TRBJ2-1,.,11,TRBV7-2,ASGFLSGNEQF
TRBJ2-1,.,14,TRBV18,ASSTLKAAGHNEQF
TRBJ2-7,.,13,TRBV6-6,ASSWADGSSYEQY
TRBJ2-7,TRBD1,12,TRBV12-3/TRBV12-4,ASSWRTGTHEQY
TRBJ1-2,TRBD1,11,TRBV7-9,ASSDREGSGDT
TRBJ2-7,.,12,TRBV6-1,ASSQGQEGYEQY
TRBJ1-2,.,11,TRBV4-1,ASSHSQNYGYT
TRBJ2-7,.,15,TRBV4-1,ASSQWVGGGSSYEQY
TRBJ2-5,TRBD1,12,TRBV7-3,ASSLVPGGETQY
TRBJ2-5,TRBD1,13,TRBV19,ASSSGQGLQETQY
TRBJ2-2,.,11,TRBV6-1,ASSGGRTGELF
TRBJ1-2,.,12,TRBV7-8,ASSPSYAAKGYT
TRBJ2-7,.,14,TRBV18,ASSLTLGQSDYEQY
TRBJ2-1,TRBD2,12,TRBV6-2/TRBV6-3,ASSQRLAGGGQF
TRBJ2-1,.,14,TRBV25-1,ASSDLAGVQYNEQF
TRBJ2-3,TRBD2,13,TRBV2,ASSYPGLAADTQY
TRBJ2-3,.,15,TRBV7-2,ASSLAGHGVRTDTQY
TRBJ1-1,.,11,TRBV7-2,ASSWSKNTEAF
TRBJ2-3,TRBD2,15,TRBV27,ASRTFRLAGSTDTQY
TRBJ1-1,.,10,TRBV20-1,SARGGEREAF
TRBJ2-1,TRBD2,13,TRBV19,ASSFLAGDYNEQF
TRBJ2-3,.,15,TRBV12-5,ASGLGVHEDRTDTQY
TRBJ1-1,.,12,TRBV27,ASSSGGHFTEAF
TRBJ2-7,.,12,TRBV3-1,ASSLAGRPYEQY
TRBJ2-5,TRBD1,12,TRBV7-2,ASSYGTGQETQY
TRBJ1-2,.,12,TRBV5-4,ASSLAGQGFGYT
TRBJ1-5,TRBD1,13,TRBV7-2,ASSLDGTGVSPQH
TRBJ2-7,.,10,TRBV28,ASRVQGKEQY
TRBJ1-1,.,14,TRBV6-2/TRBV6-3,ASSSARGGLHTEAF
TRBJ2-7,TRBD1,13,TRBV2,ASSGRTGGNYEQY
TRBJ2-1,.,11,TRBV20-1,SASLGASHEQF
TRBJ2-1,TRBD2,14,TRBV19,ASSTIAGVSYNEQF
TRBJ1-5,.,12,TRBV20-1,SAREWENNQPQH
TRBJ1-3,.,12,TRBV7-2,ASSYVGSGNTIY
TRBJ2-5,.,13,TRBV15,ATSRDGGYQETQY
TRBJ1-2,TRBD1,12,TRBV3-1,ASSEVGTGSGYT
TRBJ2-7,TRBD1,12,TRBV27,ASSPSTGNYEQY
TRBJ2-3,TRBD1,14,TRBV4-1,ASSQEKTGGSDTQY
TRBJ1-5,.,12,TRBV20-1,SARDLLGDTVSH